This T cell receptor beta chain is drawn from a study of cytomegalovirus exposure and HLA in healthy donors. Study observations and caveats: In a later analysis, common viral pathogens appeared linked to several of the most significant clusters. The study recorded 160 or so TCR beta chains that were cytomegalovirus-associated. Analyzed later, most CMV-associated TCR beta chains appeared HLA-restricted.

A word on this clone: As yet, its antigen is unknown.

It was with 60 Vbeta and 13 Jbeta primers that the PCR ran. TCRdb's copy holds only in-frame clones and misses some; the assay was immunoSEQ multiplex PCR. The profile shows roughly 150,000 clones, 85% of them singletons. The source of this sequence is a boy aged 2 to 10 in good health and CMV-seronegative. The sequencing input was PBMCs.

DNA of the CDR3: TGTGCCAGCATCGTCACTGAGATCTCTGGAAACACCATATATTTT. Translated, it gives CASIVTEISGNTIYF. The chain is built from TRBV6-4 and TRBJ1-3; D ambiguous. Trimming took off 7 bases at V and 0 bases at J, with 13 bases between the two ends. The V gene's germline CDR1 is MRHNA and CDR2 SNTAGT. This CDR3 comprises 15 residues.